The following is a TCR beta chain sequence with its context. The target antigen is unknown. Sequencing used immunoSEQ multiplex PCR; TCRdb keeps in-frame clones, though not all of them. The profile covers more than 100,000 clones, with under 95% appearing a single time and 0.9% to 1.5% taken by the ten largest. This sample stems from a study of graft-versus-host responses after intestinal transplantation. The sample here was unstimulated CD8+ T cells sorted from spleen or lymph node cells, taken before intestinal transplant. This sequence originates from a human donor who received an intestinal transplant.

The CDR3 nucleotides are TGCGCCAGTCAATTCGGGACAGGGACCTACGAGCAGTACTTC. It yields the protein CASQFGTGTYEQYF. V gene TRBV4-1 combines with J gene TRBJ2-7; 9 bases are a match to TRBD1. CDR3 length: 14 residues. V gave up 9 bases and J gave up 2 bases; unmatched junction bases: 8. The germline CDR1 and CDR2 sequences are MGHRA and YSYEKL.